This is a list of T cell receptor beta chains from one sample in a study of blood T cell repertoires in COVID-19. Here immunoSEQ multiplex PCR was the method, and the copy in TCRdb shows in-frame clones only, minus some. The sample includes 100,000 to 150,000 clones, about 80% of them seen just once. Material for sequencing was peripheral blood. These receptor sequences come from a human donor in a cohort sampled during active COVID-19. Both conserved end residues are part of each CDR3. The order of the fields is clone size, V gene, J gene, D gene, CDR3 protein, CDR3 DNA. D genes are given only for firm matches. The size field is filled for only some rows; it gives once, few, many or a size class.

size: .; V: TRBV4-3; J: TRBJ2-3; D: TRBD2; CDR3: CASSQLSPGAGDVTDTQYF; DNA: TGCGCCAGCAGCCAATTAAGCCCCGGAGCGGGGGACGTCACAGATACGCAGTATTTT
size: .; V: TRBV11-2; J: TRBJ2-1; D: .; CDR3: CASSPPGGYYNEQFF; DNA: TGTGCCAGCAGCCCCCCAGGAGGCTACTACAATGAGCAGTTCTTC
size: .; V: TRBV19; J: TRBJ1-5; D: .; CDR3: CASSIVYGGNQPQHF; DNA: TGTGCCAGTAGTATAGTATATGGAGGCAATCAGCCCCAGCATTTT
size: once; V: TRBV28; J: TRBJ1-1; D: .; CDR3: CASSSTLTTGYVNTEAFF; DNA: TGTGCCAGCAGTTCGACCCTCACAACCGGGTATGTGAACACTGAAGCTTTCTTT
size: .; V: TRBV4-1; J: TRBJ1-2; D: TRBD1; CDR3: CASSQQGGPYGYTF; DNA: TGCGCCAGCAGCCAACAGGGGGGACCCTATGGCTACACCTTC
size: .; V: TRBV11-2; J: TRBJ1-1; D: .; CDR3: CASSSRTGIEAFF; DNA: TGTGCCAGCAGCTCCCGGACGGGGATTGAAGCTTTCTTT
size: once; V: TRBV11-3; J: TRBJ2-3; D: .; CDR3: CASSATGIADTQYF; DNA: TGTGCCAGCAGCGCCACAGGGATTGCAGATACGCAGTATTTT
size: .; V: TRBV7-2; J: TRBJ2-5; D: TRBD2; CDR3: CASSPWTSGGQETQYF; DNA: TGTGCCAGCAGCCCATGGACTAGCGGAGGGCAAGAGACCCAGTACTTC
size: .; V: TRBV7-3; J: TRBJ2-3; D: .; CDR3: CASSLTVRDTQYF; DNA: TGTGCCAGCAGCTTAACGGTCCGGGATACGCAGTATTTT
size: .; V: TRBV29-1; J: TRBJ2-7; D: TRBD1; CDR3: CSVHGQGASEQYF; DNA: TGCAGCGTCCACGGACAGGGCGCCTCCGAGCAGTACTTC
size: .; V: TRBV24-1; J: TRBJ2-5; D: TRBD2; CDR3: CATSESGLARGETQYF; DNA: TGTGCCACCAGTGAAAGCGGACTAGCGCGAGGGGAGACCCAGTACTTC
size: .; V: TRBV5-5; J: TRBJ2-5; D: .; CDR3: CASSLWHLETQYF; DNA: TGTGCCAGCAGCTTGTGGCACCTAGAGACCCAGTACTTC
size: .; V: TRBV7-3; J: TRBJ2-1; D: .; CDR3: CASSLNVVAEQFF; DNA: TGTGCCAGCAGTCTTAACGTAGTCGCTGAGCAGTTCTTC
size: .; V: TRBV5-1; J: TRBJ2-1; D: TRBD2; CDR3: CASSLPGTSGSGGEQFF; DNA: TGCGCCAGCAGCTTGCCCGGGACTAGCGGGAGTGGAGGTGAGCAGTTCTTC
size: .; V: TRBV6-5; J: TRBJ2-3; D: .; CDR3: CATDRATPTDTQYF; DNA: TGTGCCACCGACAGAGCGACCCCCACAGATACGCAGTATTTT
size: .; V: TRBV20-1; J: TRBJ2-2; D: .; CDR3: CSGGNTGELFF; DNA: TGCAGTGGAGGGAACACCGGGGAGCTGTTTTTT
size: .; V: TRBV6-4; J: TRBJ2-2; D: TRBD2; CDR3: CASSSSGTGELFF; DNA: TGTGCCAGCAGCTCTAGCGGCACCGGGGAGCTGTTTTTT
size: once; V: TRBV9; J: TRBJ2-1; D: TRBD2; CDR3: CASSVSPGTSGVYEQFF; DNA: TGTGCCAGCAGCGTTTCCCCCGGGACTAGCGGGGTCTATGAGCAGTTCTTC
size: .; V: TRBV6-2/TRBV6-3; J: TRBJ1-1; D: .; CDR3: CASSLTGQITEAFF; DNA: TGTGCCAGCAGTCTGACGGGACAAATCACTGAAGCTTTCTTT
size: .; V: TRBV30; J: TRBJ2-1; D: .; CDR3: CAWSVLPSVYGEQFF; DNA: TGTGCCTGGAGTGTACTTCCTAGCGTCTACGGTGAGCAGTTCTTC
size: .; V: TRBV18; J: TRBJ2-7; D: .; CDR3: CASSLTVESSGQYF; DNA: TGTGCCAGCTCACTCACGGTAGAATCATCCGGGCAGTACTTC
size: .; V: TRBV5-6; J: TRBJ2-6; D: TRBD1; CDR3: CASRQGAGANVLTF; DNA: TGTGCCAGCAGACAGGGGGCTGGGGCCAACGTCCTGACTTTC
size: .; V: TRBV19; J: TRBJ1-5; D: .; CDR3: CASSRGWRGNQPQHF; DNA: TGTGCCAGTAGTCGAGGCTGGAGGGGCAATCAGCCCCAGCATTTT
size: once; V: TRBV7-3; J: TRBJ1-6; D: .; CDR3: CASSANGGQLNSPLHF; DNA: TGTGCCAGCAGCGCAAACGGTGGGCAGTTAAATTCACCCCTCCACTTT
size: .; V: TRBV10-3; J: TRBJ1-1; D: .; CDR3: CAIRTTLHTEAFF; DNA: TGTGCCATCAGGACAACCCTCCACACTGAAGCTTTCTTT
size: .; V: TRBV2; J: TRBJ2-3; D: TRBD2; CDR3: CASSPEREGTDTQYF; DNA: TGTGCCAGCAGTCCGGAGCGGGAGGGCACAGATACGCAGTATTTT
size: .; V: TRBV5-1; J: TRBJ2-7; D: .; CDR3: CASSLEVRGTEQYF; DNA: TGCGCCAGCAGCTTGGAGGTCAGGGGAACCGAGCAGTACTTC
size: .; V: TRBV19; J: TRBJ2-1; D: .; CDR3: CASSLSPPEQFF; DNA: TGTGCCAGTAGTCTTAGCCCCCCTGAGCAGTTCTTC
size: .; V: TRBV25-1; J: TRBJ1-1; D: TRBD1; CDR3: CASEPGTVNTEAFF; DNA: TGTGCCAGTGAACCGGGGACAGTAAACACTGAAGCTTTCTTT
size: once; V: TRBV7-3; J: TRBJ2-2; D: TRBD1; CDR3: CASSTGGAGTGELFF; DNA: TGTGCCAGCAGCACAGGGGGCGCGGGCACCGGGGAGCTGTTTTTT
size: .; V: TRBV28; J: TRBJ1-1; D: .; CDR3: CASSLTGRFEAFF; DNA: TGTGCCAGCAGTTTAACCGGTCGGTTCGAAGCTTTCTTT
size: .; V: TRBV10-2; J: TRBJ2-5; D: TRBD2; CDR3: CASADVLAGQETQYF; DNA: TGCGCCAGCGCCGACGTCCTAGCGGGGCAAGAGACCCAGTACTTC
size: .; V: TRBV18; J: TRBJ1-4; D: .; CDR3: CASSPRRDEKLFF; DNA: TGTGCCAGCTCACCAAGGAGGGATGAAAAACTGTTTTTT
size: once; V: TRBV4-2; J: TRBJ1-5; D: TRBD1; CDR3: CASSQVTGEWPQHF; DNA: TGTGCCAGCAGCCAAGTGACAGGGGAATGGCCCCAGCATTTT
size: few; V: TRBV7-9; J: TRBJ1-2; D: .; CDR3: CASSFTVLYGYTF; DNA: TGTGCCAGCAGCTTCACAGTCCTCTATGGCTACACCTTC